This T cell receptor beta chain comes out of a study of blood T cell repertoires in COVID-19 (dated by TCRdb to 2018 to 2021). With respect to the entire study: The collaborator samples originated in the United States, Italy and Spain and spanned the acute and convalescent phases of COVID-19. Where HLA class I and class II types were available, the types were taken from metadata supplied by the sample provider, not from assay-based typing. The repertoires were made available in a free public database intended to serve as a resource for research on the immune response to SARS-CoV-2. The material from the prospective study consisted of cDNA or gDNA derived from T cells, B-cell-depleted T cells, or PBMCs. Deeply sampled blood TCRbeta repertoires from subjects exposed to, actively infected with, or recovered from COVID-19 were included in the dataset. Nearly every sample came with metadata listing a de-identified subject ID, COVID-19 status, age in years and sex. The samples were drawn from the first 160 participants of the ongoing ImmuneRACE study and from 1,254 subjects provided by 6 global collaborators. The paper as a whole reports these results and caveats: Clinical and demographic metadata were provided uncurated, with the amount varying by source and participant.

V gives up 5 bases and J gives up 4 bases, and the segment between their germline ends measures 20 bases. From cysteine to phenylalanine, the CDR3 is 16 amino acids long. Here the CDR3 DNA is all that survives: 48 bases in frame from base 1. The germline V gene (reference sequence) specifies SEHNR as CDR1 and FQNEAQ as CDR2. The immunoSEQ Assay, a bias-controlled multiplex PCR, was used to amplify TCRbeta CDR3 regions from genomic DNA. Under the source paper's analysis protocol: The number of nucleated cells in each sample was estimated from the amplification of reference gene primers within the assay. Sequence reads were collapsed and filtered to measure the absolute abundance of every unique TCRbeta CDR3 rearrangement. For each sample, productive Simpson clonality was calculated as the square root of Simpson's diversity index over productive rearrangements. TCRdb re-hosts the immuneACCESS table, in-frame sequences only. Its copies lack some clones; in the studies checked, an unresolved V gene accounts for under half of them, and the cause for the rest is not known. V and J calls and clone size are given by that table; D and trimming were obtained from the DNA. The sample contains 150,000 to 200,000 clones, 80% of them found a single time. The ten largest clones capture roughly an eighth of the sample.

Participants in the prospective study were enrolled through a virtual design, were aged roughly 18 to 100 years, and lived in roughly 26 United States geographic areas. To assign participants to cohorts, the prospective study relied on clinical history that participants themselves reported in a screening survey and a study questionnaire. Exposed participants had been in contact, within 2 weeks of entering the study, with a person who had a PCR-confirmed or clinician-diagnosed case of COVID-19. Each participant in the prospective study had whole blood, serum and a nasopharyngeal or oropharyngeal swab collected by mobile phlebotomists. Over a roughly 2-month period, participants in the prospective study had the option of providing additional blood draws and questionnaires. Prospective study blood samples were shipped either frozen or at room temperature before DNA extraction. Comment on this clone: Its antigen specificity is not known. The input lacks base qualities; no much larger clone sits a single base away.

This sequence uses TRBV7-9 and TRBJ1-2, and perhaps TRBD1 as D gene, on 6 matching bases. This TCR was sampled from a man aged 55-75 years who had been exposed to COVID-19. Material: PBMCs or T cells enriched from blood (not recorded which). The DNA reads TGTGCCAGCAGCCCAACCGGGACATTACTATCCTATGGCTACACCTTC. This encodes CASSPTGTLLSYGYTF.